One T cell receptor (beta chain) is described in this entry. What it binds is unknown. This sample is drawn from a study of Graves' ophthalmopathy and Graves' hyperthyroidism. Study-wide points: Detected in blood as well were most expanded thyroid clonotypes with frequency above 0.001.

Amplified TCR beta CDR3 regions were obtained using RNA transcripts as template. Second-round multiplex PCR followed a first-round RT-PCR using HTBI primers. From the multiplex PCR reads, TCRdb called clonotypes with MiXCR, one entry per CDR3 protein. The sample includes just over 400,000 distinct CDR3 sequences, around 21% seen only once; the top ten take under 3%. The V gene's germline CDR1 is LGHNA and CDR2 YSLEER. CDR3 length equals 17 residues. V lost 0 bases to trimming and J lost 0 bases, with 11 bases between them. The rearrangement uses TRBV4-3 and TRBJ2-2; D gene ambiguous. The sequence was collected from a woman aged 18-35 years with stable Graves' hyperthyroidism. Specimen: peripheral blood. CDR3 protein: CASSQEGRISNTGELFF. For the CDR3, the DNA is TGCGCCAGCAGCCAAGAAGGTCGGATTTCGAACACCGGGGAGCTGTTTTTT.